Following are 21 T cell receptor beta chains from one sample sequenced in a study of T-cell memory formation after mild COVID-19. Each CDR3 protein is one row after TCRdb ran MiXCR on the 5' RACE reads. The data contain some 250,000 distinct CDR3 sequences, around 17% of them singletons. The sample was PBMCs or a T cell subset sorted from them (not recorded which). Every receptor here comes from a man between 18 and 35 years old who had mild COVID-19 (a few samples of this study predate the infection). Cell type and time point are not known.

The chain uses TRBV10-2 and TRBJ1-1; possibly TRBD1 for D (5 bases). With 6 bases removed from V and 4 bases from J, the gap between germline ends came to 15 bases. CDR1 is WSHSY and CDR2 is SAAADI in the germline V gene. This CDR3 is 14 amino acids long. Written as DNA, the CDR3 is TGCGCCAGCAGGACGGGACTCAGGCCCACTGAAGCTTTCTTT. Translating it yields CASRTGLRPTEAFF.

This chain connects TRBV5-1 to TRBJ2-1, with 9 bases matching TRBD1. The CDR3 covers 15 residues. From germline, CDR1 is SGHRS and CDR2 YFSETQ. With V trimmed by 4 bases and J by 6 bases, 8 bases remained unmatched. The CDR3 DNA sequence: TGCGCCAGCAGCCTCGGGACAGGGAAGGGCAATGAGCAGTTCTTC. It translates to CASSLGTGKGNEQFF. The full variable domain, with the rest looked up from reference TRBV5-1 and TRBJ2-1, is KAGVTQTPRYLIKTRGQQVTLSCSPISGHRSVSWYQQTPGQGLQFLFEYFSETQRNKGNFPGRFSGRQFSNSRSEMNVSTLELGDSALYLCASSLGTGKGNEQFFGPGTRLTVL.

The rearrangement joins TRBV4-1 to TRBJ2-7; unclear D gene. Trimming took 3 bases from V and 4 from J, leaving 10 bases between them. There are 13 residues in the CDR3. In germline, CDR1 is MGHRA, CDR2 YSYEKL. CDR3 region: CASSHQQNYEQYF. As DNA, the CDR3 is TGCGCCAGCAGCCACCAACAGAATTACGAGCAGTACTTC.

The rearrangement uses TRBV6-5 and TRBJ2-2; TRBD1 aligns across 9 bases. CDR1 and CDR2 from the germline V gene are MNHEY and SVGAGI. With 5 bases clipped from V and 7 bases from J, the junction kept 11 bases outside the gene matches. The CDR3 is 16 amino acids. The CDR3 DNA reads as TGTGCCAGCAGTGTCGCTGGGACAGGGTTCGGCGGGGAGCTGTTTTTT. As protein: CASSVAGTGFGGELFF.

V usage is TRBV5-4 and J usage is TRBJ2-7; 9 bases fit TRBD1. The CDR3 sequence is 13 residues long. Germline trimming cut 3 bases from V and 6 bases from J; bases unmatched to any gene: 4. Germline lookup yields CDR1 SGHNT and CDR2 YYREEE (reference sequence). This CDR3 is CASSWGGQGEQYV. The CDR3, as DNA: TGTGCCAGCAGCTGGGGGGGACAGGGCGAGCAGTACGTC.

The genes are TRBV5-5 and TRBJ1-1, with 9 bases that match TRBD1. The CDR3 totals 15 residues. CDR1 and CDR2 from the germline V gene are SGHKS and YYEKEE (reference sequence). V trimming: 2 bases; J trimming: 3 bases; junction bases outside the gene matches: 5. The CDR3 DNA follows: TGTGCCAGCAGCTTAACAGGGGGCGGGTACACTGAAGCTTTCTTT. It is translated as CASSLTGGGYTEAFF.

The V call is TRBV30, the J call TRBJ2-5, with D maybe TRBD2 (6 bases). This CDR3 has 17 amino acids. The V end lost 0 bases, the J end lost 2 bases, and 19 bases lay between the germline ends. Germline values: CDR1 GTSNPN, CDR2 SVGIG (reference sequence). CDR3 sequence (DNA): TGTGCCTGGAGTGTAAGAGATCGCGGGGTGTCTCAAGAGACCCAGTACTTC. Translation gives CAWSVRDRGVSQETQYF.

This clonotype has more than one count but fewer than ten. The CDR3 coding sequence is TGCGCCAGCAGCGGATGGGGGCACACTGAAGCTTTCTTT. Residues: CASSGWGHTEAFF. The chain uses TRBV4-3 and TRBJ1-1; tentative D call: TRBD1 (6 bases). Germline loops: CDR1 LGHNA, CDR2 YSLEER. This CDR3 has 13 amino acids. Trimming shortened V by 5 bases and J by 3 bases, and 10 bases separated the two germline ends.

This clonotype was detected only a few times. The chain's CDR3 is CAIGEGQGHYGYTF. CDR3 nucleotides: TGTGCCATCGGTGAGGGACAAGGCCACTATGGCTACACCTTC. This chain joins TRBV6-5 and TRBJ1-2; TRBD1 is a possible D gene (6 bases). This CDR3 spans 14 amino acids. The germline gives CDR1 MNHEY, CDR2 SVGAGI. V was cut by 10 bases and J by 3 bases, with 18 bases left in between.

The CDR3 is CASSQVGLNQPQHF. CDR3 nucleotide sequence: TGCGCCAGCAGCCAAGTAGGACTGAATCAGCCCCAGCATTTT. This sequence joins TRBV4-1 and TRBJ1-5; D is ambiguous. Germline V gives CDR1 MGHRA, CDR2 YSYEKL. V gave up 1 base and J gave up 4 bases, with 8 bases separating them. The CDR3 is 14 amino acids.

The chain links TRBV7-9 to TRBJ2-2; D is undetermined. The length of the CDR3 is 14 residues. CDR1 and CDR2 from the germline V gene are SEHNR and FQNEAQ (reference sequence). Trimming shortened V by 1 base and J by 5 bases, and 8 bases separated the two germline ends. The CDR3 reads CASSLGRSTGELFF. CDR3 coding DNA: TGTGCCAGCAGCTTAGGTCGCAGTACCGGGGAGCTGTTTTTT.

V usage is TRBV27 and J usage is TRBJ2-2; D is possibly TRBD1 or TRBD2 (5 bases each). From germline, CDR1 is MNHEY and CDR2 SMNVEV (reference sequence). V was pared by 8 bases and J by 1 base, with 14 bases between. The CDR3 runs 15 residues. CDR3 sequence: CASSQTRGNTGELFF. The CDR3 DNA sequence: TGTGCCAGCTCCCAGACGAGGGGGAACACCGGGGAGCTGTTTTTT.

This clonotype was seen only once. The CDR3 loop reads CASSPPEQRSYNEQFF. DNA of the CDR3: TGTGCCAGCAGCCCCCCGGAGCAGCGCTCCTACAATGAGCAGTTCTTC. This rearrangement joins TRBV13 to TRBJ2-1; no clear D. Trimming removed 5 bases from V and 0 bases from J, with 14 bases in between. From germline, CDR1 is PRHDT and CDR2 FYEKMQ (reference sequence). The CDR3 runs 16 residues.

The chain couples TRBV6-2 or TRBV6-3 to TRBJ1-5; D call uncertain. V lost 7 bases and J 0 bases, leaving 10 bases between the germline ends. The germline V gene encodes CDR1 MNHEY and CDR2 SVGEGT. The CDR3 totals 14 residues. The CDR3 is CASKRHGSNQPQHF. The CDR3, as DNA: TGTGCCAGCAAAAGGCACGGTAGCAATCAGCCCCAGCATTTT.

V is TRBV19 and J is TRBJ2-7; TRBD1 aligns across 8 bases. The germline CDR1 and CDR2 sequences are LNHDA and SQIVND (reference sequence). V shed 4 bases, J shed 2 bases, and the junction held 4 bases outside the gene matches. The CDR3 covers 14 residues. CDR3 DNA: TGTGCCAGTAGTACGGACAGGGCGACCTACGAGCAGTACTTC. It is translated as CASSTDRATYEQYF.

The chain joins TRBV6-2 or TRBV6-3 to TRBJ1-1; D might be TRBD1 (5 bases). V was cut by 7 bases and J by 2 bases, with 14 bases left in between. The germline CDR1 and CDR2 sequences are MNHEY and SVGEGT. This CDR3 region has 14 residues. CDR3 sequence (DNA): TGTGCCAGCACCTTGGGGGACGCCAACACTGAAGCTTTCTTT. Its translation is CASTLGDANTEAFF.

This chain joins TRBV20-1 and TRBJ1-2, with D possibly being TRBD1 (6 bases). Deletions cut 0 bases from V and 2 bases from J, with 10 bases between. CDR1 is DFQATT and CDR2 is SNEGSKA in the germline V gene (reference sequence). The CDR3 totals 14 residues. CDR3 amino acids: CSARDLGGNYGYTF. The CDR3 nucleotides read TGCAGTGCTAGAGATCTAGGGGGGAACTATGGCTACACCTTC.

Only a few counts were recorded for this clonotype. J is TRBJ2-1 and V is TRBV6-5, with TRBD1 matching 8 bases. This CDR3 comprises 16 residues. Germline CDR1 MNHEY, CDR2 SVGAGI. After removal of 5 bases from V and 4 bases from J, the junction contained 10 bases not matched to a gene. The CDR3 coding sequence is TGTGCCAGCAGTCCGGGACAGGCGTCTGTTTACAATGAGCAGTTCTTC. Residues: CASSPGQASVYNEQFF.

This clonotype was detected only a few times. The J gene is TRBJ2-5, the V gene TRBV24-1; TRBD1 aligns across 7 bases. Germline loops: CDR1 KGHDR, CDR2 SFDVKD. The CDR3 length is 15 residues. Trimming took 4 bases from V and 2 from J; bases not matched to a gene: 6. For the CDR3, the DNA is TGTGCCACCAGTGAGGAACCGGGACAGCAAGAGACCCAGTACTTC. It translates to CATSEEPGQQETQYF.

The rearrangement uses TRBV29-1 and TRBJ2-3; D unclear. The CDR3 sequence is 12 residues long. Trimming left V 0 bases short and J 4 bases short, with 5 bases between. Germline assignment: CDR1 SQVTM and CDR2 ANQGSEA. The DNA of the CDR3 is TGCAGCGTTGAAGATGGCCCAGATACGCAGTATTTT. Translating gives CSVEDGPDTQYF.

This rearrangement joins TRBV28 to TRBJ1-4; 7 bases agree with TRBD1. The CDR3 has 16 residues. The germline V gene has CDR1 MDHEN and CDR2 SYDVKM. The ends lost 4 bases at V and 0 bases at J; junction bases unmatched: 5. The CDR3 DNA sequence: TGTGCCAGCAGTTCAGGGGGGACAGCAACTAATGAAAAACTGTTTTTT. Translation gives CASSSGGTATNEKLFF.